The 16 T cell receptor beta chains in this list originate from one sample, sequenced in a study of control samples from healthy donors and cancer patients. Sequencing used immunoSEQ multiplex PCR; TCRdb keeps in-frame clones, though not all of them. The repertoire includes 50,000 or so clones, 90% to 97% of them detected once, and about 1.1% sits in the top ten. Input material: blood. Receptors originate from a woman between 18 and 29 years old in good health.

V usage is TRBV11-3 and J usage is TRBJ1-1; a possible D gene is TRBD1 (5 bases). There are 13 residues in the CDR3. The germline CDR1 and CDR2 sequences are SGHNT and YENEEA. V was pared by 2 bases and J by 11 bases, with 15 bases between. CDR3 DNA sequence: TGTGCCAGCAGCTTAAGGTTGGGGACGGAGGCTTTCTTT. Amino acid sequence: CASSLRLGTEAFF.

This chain uses TRBV6-1 with TRBJ2-2; no definite D call. The CDR3 contains 14 residues. V lost 3 bases, J lost 3 bases, and 8 bases lay in between. Germline V lookup: CDR1 MNHNS, CDR2 SASEGT. The CDR3 bases are TGTGCCAGCAGTGACGGGCCGGACACCGGGGAGCTGTTTTTT. Translation gives CASSDGPDTGELFF.

The chain employs TRBV4-1 and TRBJ2-1, with 9 bases fitting TRBD2. This CDR3 comprises 16 residues. The trim removed 3 bases at V and 0 bases at J, leaving 3 bases unmatched. The germline V gene encodes CDR1 MGHRA and CDR2 YSYEKL. CDR3 DNA sequence: TGCGCCAGCAGCCAGGGAGCGGGAGGCTCCTACAATGAGCAGTTCTTC. This translates into CASSQGAGGSYNEQFF.

This clone has only one observation. The chain recombines TRBV5-6 with TRBJ2-5; 7 positions match TRBD2. Germline assignment: CDR1 SGHDT and CDR2 YYEEEE. Trimming removed 0 bases from V and 2 bases from J; junction bases left unmatched: 4. CDR3 length equals 15 residues. The CDR3 region has the DNA TGTGCCAGCAGCTTGGGCCGAGCGGGGCAAGAGACCCAGTACTTC. It translates to CASSLGRAGQETQYF. Based on the CDR3 plus reference TRBV5-6 and TRBJ2-5, the full variable domain is DAGVTQSPTHLIKTRGQQVTLRCSPKSGHDTVSWYQQALGQGPQFIFQYYEEEERQRGNFPDRFSGHQFPNYSSELNVNALLLGDSALYLCASSLGRAGQETQYFGPGTRLLVL.

The rearrangement joins TRBV5-1 to TRBJ2-3; unclear D gene. This CDR3 region has 14 residues. Germline lookup yields CDR1 SGHRS and CDR2 YFSETQ. V was clipped by 0 bases and J by 2 bases, with 7 bases between them. This CDR3 is CASSLEESTDTQYF. The DNA of the CDR3 is TGCGCCAGCAGCTTGGAGGAGTCCACAGATACGCAGTATTTT.

This rearrangement joins TRBV3-1 (or the pseudogene TRBV3-2) to TRBJ1-2; a possible D gene is TRBD1 (5 bases). V was pared by 4 bases and J by 3 bases, with 12 bases between. Per the germline V gene, CDR1 is LGHDT and CDR2 is YNNKEL (reference sequence). The CDR3 consists of 14 residues. The CDR3 protein is CASSPTGTYYGYTF. The CDR3 nucleotides read TGTGCCAGCAGCCCTACCGGGACCTACTATGGCTACACCTTC.

This clone was observed once. The chain employs TRBV6-5 and TRBJ1-4; possibly TRBD1 for D (5 bases). Trimming removed 6 bases at V and 0 bases at J, with 8 bases between. Germline V gene sequence: CDR1 MNHEY, CDR2 SVGAGI. The CDR3 is 14 amino acids. Here the CDR3 DNA reads TGTGCCAGCAGAAGGACAACAACTAATGAAAAACTGTTTTTT. It encodes CASRRTTTNEKLFF.

The chain joins TRBV24-1 to TRBJ2-7, with TRBD1 matching over 9 bases. CDR3 length: 15 amino acids. Germline V gene lookup returns CDR1 KGHDR and CDR2 SFDVKD. With 3 bases clipped from V and 5 bases from J, the junction kept 7 bases outside the gene matches. CDR3 sequence (DNA): TGTGCCACCAGTGATCCGGGACAGGGAAGCAACGAGCAGTACTTC. This gives the protein CATSDPGQGSNEQYF.

Only one count was recorded for this clone. The chain has TRBV28 and TRBJ1-2; D remains ambiguous. The CDR3 covers 12 residues. Germline V lookup: CDR1 MDHEN, CDR2 SYDVKM. V was clipped by 2 bases and J by 3 bases, with 4 bases between them. Written as DNA, the CDR3 is TGTGCCAGCAGTTTAAGTTACTATGGCTACACCTTC. It specifies CASSLSYYGYTF.

This sequence joins TRBV7-9 and TRBJ2-3, with D perhaps given as TRBD1 or TRBD2 (6 bases each). Trimming removed 5 bases at V and 5 bases at J, with 17 bases between. The CDR3 contains 15 residues. Germline CDR1 reads SEHNR; CDR2 reads FQNEAQ (reference sequence). CDR3 region: CASSRGGGRGDTQYF. The CDR3 DNA is TGTGCCAGCAGCCGCGGAGGGGGGCGGGGAGATACGCAGTATTTT. Filled out from reference TRBV7-9 and TRBJ2-3, the complete variable domain reads DTGVSQNPRHKITKRGQNVTFRCDPISEHNRLYWYRQTLGQGPEFLTYFQNEAQLEKSRLLSDRFSAERPKGSFSTLEIQRTEQGDSAMYLCASSRGGGRGDTQYFGPGTRLTVL.

The gene calls are TRBV5-1 and TRBJ2-5; TRBD1 aligns across 10 bases. Trimming took 2 bases from V and 5 from J; bases not matched to a gene: 9. CDR3 length: 16 amino acids. Germline-derived CDR1 and CDR2 are SGHRS and YFSETQ. The CDR3 spells CASSLDDRGRGETQYF. The CDR3, as DNA: TGCGCCAGCAGCTTAGATGACAGGGGGCGCGGGGAGACCCAGTACTTC. The complete variable domain, with remaining parts taken from reference TRBV5-1 and TRBJ2-5, reads KAGVTQTPRYLIKTRGQQVTLSCSPISGHRSVSWYQQTPGQGLQFLFEYFSETQRNKGNFPGRFSGRQFSNSRSEMNVSTLELGDSALYLCASSLDDRGRGETQYFGPGTRLLVL.

This chain links TRBV7-9 with TRBJ2-2; 7 nucleotides line up with TRBD1. This CDR3 has 12 amino acids. Germline values: CDR1 SEHNR, CDR2 FQNEAQ (reference sequence). V lost 5 bases and J lost 6; bases outside the gene matches: 0. The DNA for the CDR3 is TGTGCCAGCAGCGGGACAGCCGGGGAGCTGTTTTTT. As protein: CASSGTAGELFF.

This sequence joins TRBV10-2 and TRBJ1-6; 7 bases are shared with TRBD1. The V and J ends lost 7 bases and 7 bases, in that order; junction bases with no gene match: 10. The CDR3 contains 15 residues. Germline lookup yields CDR1 WSHSY and CDR2 SAAADI. CDR3 sequence (DNA): TGCGCCAGCACCCTAACACCGACAGGGAATTCACCCCTCCACTTT. This encodes CASTLTPTGNSPLHF.

The chain is built from TRBV6-6 and TRBJ1-1; D is ambiguous. Trimming removed 2 bases from V and 3 bases from J, with 4 bases in between. Germline assignment: CDR1 MNHNY and CDR2 SVGAGI (reference sequence). This CDR3 has 12 amino acids. The CDR3 is CASSYRDTEAFF. The DNA for the CDR3 is TGTGCCAGCAGTTACCGGGACACTGAAGCTTTCTTT.

CDR3 in amino acids: CASSLGQPYEQYF. The CDR3 DNA reads TGTGCCAGCAGTCTTGGACAGCCCTACGAGCAGTACTTC. This chain joins TRBV12-3 or TRBV12-4 and TRBJ2-7; D might be TRBD1 (6 bases). Trimming took 5 bases from V and 2 from J, leaving 10 bases between them. The CDR3 runs to 13 residues.

This clone was seen only once. This sequence joins TRBV24-1 and TRBJ1-5, with a weak D call TRBD1 (6 bases). V was trimmed by 8 bases and J by 7 bases, leaving 32 bases between them. This CDR3 contains 19 residues. Germline assignment: CDR1 KGHDR and CDR2 SFDVKD. The CDR3 sequence is CATNWTTAVAGATLQPQHF. DNA of the CDR3: TGTGCCACCAACTGGACTACGGCGGTGGCAGGGGCGACGTTACAGCCCCAGCATTTT.